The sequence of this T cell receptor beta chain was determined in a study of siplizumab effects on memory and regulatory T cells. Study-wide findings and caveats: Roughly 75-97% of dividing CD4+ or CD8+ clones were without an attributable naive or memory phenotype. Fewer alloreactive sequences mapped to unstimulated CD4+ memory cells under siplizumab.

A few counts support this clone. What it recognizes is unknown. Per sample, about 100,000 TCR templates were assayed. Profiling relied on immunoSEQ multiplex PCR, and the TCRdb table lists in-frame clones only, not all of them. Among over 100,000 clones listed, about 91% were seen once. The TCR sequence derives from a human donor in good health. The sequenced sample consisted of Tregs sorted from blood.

This chain's CDR3 is CASSSRGGNQPQHF. For the CDR3, the DNA is TGTGCCAGTAGTAGTAGAGGGGGCAATCAGCCCCAGCATTTT. This chain joins TRBV19 and TRBJ1-5, with a weak D call TRBD1 (5 bases). The CDR3 is 14 amino acids. CDR1 is LNHDA and CDR2 is SQIVND in the germline V gene (reference sequence). The germline V and J ends were trimmed by 4 bases and 2 bases, with 9 bases remaining between them.